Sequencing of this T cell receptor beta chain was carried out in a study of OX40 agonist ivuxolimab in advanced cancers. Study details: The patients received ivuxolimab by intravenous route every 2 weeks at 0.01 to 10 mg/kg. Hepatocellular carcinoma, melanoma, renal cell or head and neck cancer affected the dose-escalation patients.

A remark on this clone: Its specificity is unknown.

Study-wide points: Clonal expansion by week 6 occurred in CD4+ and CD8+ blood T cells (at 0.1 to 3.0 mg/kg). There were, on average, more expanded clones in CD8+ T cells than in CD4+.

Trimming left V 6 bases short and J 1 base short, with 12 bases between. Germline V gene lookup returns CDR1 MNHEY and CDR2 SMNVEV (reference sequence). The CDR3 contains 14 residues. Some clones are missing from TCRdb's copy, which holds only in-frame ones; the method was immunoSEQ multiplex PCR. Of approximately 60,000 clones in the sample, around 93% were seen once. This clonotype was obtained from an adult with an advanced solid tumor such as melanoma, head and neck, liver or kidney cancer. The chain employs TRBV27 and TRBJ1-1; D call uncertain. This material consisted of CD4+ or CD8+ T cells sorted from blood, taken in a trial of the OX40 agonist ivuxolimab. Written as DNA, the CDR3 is TGTGCCAGCAGCCCGCTCTCGGCGAACACTGAAGCTTTCTTT. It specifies CASSPLSANTEAFF.